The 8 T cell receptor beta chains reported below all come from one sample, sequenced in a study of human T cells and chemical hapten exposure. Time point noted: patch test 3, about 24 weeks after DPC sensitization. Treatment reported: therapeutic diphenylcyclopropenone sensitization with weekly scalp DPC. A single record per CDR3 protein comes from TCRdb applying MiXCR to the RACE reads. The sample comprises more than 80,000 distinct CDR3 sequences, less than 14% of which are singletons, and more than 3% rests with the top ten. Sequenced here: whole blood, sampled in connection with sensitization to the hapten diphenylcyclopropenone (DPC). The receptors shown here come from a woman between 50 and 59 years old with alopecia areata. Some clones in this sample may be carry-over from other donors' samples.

This chain's CDR3 is CASSPTPTTEQYF. DNA for the CDR3: TGTGCCAGCAGCCCGACACCCACGACCGAGCAGTACTTC. The V gene is TRBV11-2, the J gene TRBJ2-7, with unresolved D. The CDR3 runs 13 residues. Germline values: CDR1 SGHAT, CDR2 FQNNGV. The V end lost 5 bases, the J end lost 6 bases, and 14 bases lay between the germline ends. The full variable domain, its missing parts supplied by reference TRBV11-2 and TRBJ2-7, is EAGVAQSPRYKIIEKRQSVAFWCNPISGHATLYWYQQILGQGPKLLIQFQNNGVVDDSQLPKDRFSAERLKGVDSTLKIQPAKLEDSAVYLCASSPTPTTEQYFGPGTRLTVT.

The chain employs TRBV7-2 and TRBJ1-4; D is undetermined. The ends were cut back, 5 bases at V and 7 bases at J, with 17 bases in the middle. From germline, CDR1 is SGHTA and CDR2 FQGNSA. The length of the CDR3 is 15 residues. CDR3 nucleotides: TGTGCCAGCAGCCCAGGACGGAATAGCCTTGAAAAACTGTTTTTT. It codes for CASSPGRNSLEKLFF.

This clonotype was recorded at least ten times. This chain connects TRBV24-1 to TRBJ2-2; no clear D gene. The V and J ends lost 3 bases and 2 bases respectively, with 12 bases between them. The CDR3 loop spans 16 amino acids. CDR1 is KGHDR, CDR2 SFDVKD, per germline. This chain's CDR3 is CATSDALGPNTGELFF. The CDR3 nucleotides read TGTGCCACCAGTGATGCCCTCGGCCCCAACACCGGGGAGCTGTTTTTT.

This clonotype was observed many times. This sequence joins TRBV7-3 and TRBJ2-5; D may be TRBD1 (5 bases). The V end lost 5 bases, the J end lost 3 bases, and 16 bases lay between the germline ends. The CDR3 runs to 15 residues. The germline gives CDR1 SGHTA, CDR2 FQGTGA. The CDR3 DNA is TGTGCCAGCAGCCTAAGGGGCCATTCAGAAGAGACCCAGTACTTC. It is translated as CASSLRGHSEETQYF.

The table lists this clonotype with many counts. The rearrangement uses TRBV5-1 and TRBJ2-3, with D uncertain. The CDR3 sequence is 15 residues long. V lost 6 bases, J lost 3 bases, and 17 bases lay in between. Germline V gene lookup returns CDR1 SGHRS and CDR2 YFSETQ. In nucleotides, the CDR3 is TGCGCCAGCACCATTGTCCGAGGACCGACAGATACGCAGTATTTT. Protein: CASTIVRGPTDTQYF.

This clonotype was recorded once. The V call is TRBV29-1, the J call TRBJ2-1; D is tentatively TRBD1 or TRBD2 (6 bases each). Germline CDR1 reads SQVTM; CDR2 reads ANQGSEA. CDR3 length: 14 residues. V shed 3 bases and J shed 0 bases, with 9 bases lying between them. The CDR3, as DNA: TGCAGCGTTGAGCGGGACATCTCCTACAATGAGCAGTTCTTC. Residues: CSVERDISYNEQFF.

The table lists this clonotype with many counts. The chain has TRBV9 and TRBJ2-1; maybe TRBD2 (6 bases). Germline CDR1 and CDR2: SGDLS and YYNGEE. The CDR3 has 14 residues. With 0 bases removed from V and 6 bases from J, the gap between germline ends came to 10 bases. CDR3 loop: CASSVAVSGNEQFF. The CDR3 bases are TGTGCCAGCAGCGTAGCCGTTAGCGGCAATGAGCAGTTCTTC.

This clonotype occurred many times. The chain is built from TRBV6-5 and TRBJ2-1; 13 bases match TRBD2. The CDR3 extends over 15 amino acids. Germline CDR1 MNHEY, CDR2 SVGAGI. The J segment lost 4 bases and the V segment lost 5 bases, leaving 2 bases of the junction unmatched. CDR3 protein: CASSGTSGDYNEQFF. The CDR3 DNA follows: TGTGCCAGCAGTGGGACTAGCGGGGATTACAATGAGCAGTTCTTC.